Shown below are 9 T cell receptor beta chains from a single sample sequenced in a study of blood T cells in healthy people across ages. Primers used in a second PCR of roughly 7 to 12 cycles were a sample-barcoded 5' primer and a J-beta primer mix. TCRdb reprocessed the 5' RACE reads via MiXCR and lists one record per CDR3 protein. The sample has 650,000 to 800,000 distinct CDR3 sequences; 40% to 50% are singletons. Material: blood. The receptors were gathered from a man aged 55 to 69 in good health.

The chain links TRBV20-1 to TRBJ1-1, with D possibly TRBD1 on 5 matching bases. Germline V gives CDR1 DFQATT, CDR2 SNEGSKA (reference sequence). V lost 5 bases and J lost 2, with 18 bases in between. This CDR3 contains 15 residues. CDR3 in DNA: TGCAGTGCTTCTAAGACTCAAACAGGAAACACTGAAGCTTTCTTT. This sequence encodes CSASKTQTGNTEAFF.

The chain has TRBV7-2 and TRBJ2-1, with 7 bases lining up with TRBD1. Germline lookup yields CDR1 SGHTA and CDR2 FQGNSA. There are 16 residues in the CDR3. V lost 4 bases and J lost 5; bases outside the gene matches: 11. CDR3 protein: CASSSLTGTVNNEQFF. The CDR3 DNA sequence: TGTGCCAGCAGCTCCTTAACCGGGACAGTGAACAATGAGCAGTTCTTC.

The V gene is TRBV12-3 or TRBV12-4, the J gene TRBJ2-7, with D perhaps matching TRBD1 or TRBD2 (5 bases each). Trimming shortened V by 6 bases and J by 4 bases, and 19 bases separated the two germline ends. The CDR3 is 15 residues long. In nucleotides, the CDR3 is TGTGCCAGCAGCCCCGGACATACCCGCGGGTACGAGCAGTACTTC. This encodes CASSPGHTRGYEQYF.

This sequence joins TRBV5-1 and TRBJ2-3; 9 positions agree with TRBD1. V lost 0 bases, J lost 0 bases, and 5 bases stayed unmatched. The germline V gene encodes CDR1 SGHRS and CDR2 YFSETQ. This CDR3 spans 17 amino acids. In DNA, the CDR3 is TGCGCCAGCAGCTTGGGGACCGGGACAGGGAGCACAGATACGCAGTATTTT. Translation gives CASSLGTGTGSTDTQYF.

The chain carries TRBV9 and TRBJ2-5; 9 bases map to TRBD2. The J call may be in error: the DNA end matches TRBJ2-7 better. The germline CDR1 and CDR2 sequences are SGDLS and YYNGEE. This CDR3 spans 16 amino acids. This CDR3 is CASSVEIAGDPYEQYF. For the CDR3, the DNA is TGTGCCAGCAGCGTAGAAATAGCGGGGGACCCATACGAGCAGTACTTC.

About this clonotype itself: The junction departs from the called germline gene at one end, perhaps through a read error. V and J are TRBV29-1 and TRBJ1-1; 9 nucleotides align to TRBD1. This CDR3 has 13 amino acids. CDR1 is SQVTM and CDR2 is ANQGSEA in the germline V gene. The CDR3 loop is CSVRDRANTEVFF. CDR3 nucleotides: TGCAGCGTGAGGGACAGGGCGAACACTGAAGTTTTCTTT.

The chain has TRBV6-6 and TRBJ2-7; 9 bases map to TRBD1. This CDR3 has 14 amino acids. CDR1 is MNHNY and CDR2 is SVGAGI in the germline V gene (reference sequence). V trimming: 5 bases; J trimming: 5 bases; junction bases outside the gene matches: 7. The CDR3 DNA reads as TGTGCCAGCAGTAACCGGGACAGGGTGGACGAGCAGTACTTC. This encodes CASSNRDRVDEQYF.

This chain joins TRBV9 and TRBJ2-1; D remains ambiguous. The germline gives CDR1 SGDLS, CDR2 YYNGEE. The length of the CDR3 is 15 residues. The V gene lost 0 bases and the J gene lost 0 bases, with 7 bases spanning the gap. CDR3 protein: CASSVDTSSYNEQFF. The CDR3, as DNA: TGTGCCAGCAGCGTAGATACTTCCTCCTACAATGAGCAGTTCTTC.

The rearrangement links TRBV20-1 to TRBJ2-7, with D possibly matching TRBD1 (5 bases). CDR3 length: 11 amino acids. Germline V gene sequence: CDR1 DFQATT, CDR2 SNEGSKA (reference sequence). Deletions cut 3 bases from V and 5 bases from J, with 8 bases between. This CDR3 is CSASPGHEQYF. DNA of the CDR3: TGCAGTGCTAGCCCAGGGCACGAGCAGTACTTC.